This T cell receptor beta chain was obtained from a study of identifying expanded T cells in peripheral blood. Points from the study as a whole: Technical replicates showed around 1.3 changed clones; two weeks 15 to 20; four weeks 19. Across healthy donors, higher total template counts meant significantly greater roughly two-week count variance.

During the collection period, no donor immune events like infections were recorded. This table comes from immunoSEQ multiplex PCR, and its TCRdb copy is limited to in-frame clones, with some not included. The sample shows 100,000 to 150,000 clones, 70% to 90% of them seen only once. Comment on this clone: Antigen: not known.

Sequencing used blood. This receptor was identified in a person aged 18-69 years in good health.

The CDR3 sequence is CASSQDRDSGNTIYF. Written as DNA, the CDR3 is TGTGCCAGCAGCCAAGACCGAGACTCTGGAAACACCATATATTTT. The chain uses TRBV7-3 and TRBJ1-3; D uncertain. The germline gives CDR1 SGHTA, CDR2 FQGTGA. This CDR3 is built from 15 residues. The V end lost 5 bases, the J end lost 0 bases, and 11 bases lay between the germline ends.